The source of this T cell receptor beta chain is a study of technical replicates of blood from a handful of donors. V was clipped by 3 bases and J by 5 bases; unmatched bases: 8. CDR1 and CDR2 (germline): SEHNR, FQNEAQ (reference sequence). The CDR3 has 15 amino acids. Here immunoSEQ multiplex PCR was the method, and the copy in TCRdb shows in-frame clones only, minus some. Seen here are more than 65,000 clones, roughly 94% observed once, and the top ten hold 0.2% to 0.3%. This TCR derives from a human donor in good health. The sequencing sample was made of T cells isolated from PBMCs. The chain carries TRBV7-9 and TRBJ2-7; 9 nucleotides match TRBD2. As DNA, the CDR3 is TGTGCCAGCAGCTTTGATCTAGCGGGAAGGGACGAGCAGTACTTC. It translates to CASSFDLAGRDEQYF.